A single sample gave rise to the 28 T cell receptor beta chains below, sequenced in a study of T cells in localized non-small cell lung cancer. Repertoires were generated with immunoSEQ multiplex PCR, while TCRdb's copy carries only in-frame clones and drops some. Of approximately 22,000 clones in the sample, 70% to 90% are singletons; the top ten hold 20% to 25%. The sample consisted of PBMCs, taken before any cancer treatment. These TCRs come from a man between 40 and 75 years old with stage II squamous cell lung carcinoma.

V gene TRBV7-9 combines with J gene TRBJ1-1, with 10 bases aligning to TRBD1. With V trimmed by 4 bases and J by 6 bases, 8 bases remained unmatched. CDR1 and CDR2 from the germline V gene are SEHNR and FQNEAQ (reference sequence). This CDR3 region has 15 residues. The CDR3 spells CASSSPGQGYPEAFF. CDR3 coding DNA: TGTGCCAGCAGCTCGCCGGGACAGGGGTACCCTGAAGCTTTCTTT.

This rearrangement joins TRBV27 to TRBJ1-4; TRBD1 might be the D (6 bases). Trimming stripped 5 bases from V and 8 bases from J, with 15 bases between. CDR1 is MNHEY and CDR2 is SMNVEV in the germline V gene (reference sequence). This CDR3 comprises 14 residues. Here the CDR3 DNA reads TGTGCCAGCAGTCCAGGGGATGTTGACGAAAAACTGTTTTTT. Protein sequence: CASSPGDVDEKLFF.

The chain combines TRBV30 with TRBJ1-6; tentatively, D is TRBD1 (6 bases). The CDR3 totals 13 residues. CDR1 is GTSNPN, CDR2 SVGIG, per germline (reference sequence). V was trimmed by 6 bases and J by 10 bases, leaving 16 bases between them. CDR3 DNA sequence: TGTGCCTGCGGAACAGGGTTATGGTCACCCCTCCACTTT. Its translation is CACGTGLWSPLHF.

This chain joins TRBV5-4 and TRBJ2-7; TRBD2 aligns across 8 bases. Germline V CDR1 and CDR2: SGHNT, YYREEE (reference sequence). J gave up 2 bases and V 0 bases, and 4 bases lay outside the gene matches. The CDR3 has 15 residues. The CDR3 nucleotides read TGTGCCAGCAGCTTGGACGGGGGGGTTCCCTACGAGCAGTACTTC. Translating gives CASSLDGGVPYEQYF.

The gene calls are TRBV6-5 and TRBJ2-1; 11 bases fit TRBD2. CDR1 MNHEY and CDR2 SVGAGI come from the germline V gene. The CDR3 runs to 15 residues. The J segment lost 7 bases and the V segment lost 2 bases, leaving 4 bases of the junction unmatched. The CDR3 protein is CASSYGVAGGNEQFF. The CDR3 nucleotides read TGTGCCAGCAGTTACGGGGTAGCGGGAGGGAATGAGCAGTTCTTC.

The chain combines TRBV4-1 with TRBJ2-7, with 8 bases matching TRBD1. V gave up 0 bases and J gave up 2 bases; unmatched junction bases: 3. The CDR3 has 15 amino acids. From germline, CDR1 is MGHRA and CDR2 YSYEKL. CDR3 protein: CASSQDRGLAYEQYF. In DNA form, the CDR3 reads TGCGCCAGCAGCCAAGACAGGGGGCTTGCCTACGAGCAGTACTTC.

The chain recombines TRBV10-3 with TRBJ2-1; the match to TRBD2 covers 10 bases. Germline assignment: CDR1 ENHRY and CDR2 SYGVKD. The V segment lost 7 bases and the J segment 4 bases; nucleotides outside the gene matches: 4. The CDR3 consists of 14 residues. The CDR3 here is CAIKLLAGYNEQFF. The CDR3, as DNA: TGTGCCATCAAGCTACTAGCGGGGTACAATGAGCAGTTCTTC.

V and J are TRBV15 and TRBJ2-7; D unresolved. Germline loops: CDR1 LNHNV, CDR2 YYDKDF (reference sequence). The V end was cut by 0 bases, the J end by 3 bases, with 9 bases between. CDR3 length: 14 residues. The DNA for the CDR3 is TGTGCCACCAGCAGAGATAAACTGAGCTACGAGCAGTACTTC. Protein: CATSRDKLSYEQYF.

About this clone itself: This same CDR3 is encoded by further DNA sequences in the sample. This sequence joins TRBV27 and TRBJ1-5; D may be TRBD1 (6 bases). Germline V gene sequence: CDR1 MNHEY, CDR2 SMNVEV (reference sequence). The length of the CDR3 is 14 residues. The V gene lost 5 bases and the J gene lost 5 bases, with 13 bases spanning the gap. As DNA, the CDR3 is TGTGCCAGCAGTGGGGGCAGGGCCTATCAGCCCCAGCATTTT. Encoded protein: CASSGGRAYQPQHF.

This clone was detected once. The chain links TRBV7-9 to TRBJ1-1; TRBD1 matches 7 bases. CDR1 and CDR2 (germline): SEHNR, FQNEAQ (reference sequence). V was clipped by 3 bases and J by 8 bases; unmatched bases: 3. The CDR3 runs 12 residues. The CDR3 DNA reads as TGTGCCAGCAGCTTCCAAGGGGGCGAAGCTTTCTTT. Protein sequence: CASSFQGGEAFF.

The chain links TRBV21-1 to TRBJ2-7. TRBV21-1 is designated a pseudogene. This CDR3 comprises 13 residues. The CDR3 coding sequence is TGTGCCAGCAGCAAAGGCACCCACTACGAGCAGTACTTC. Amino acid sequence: CASSKGTHYEQYF.

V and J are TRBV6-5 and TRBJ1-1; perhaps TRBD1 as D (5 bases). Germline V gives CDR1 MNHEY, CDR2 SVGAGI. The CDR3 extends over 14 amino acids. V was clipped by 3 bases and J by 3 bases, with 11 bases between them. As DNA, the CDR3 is TGTGCCAGCAGTTATTACGGGGCACACACTGAAGCTTTCTTT. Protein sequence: CASSYYGAHTEAFF.

Written as DNA, the CDR3 is TGTGCCAGCAGTTCGTCTAGCGGGAGGTTCAATGAGCAGTTCTTC. Amino acid sequence: CASSSSSGRFNEQFF. The chain carries TRBV28 and TRBJ2-1; TRBD2 aligns across 11 bases. Looked up from germline, CDR1 is MDHEN and CDR2 is SYDVKM. CDR3 length equals 15 residues. V lost 4 bases to trimming and J lost 6 bases; unmatched junction nucleotides: 5.

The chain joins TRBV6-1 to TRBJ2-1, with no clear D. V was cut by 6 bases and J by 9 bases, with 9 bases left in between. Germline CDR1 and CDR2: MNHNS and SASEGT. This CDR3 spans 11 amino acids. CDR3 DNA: TGTGCCAGCAGGCCCTCGAGTGAGCAGTTCTTC. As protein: CASRPSSEQFF.

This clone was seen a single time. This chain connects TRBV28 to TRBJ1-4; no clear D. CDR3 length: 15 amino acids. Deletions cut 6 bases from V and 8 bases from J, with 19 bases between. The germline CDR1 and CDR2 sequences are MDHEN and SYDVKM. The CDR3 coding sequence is TGTGCCAGCAGACCCTACACCAAGCGACGAGAAAAACTGTTTTTT. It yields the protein CASRPYTKRREKLFF.

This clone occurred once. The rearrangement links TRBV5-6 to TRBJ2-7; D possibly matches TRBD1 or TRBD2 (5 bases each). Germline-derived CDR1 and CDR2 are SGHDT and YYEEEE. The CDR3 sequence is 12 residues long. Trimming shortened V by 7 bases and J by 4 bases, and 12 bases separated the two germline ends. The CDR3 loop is CASEGPTYEQYF. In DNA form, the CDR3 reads TGTGCCAGCGAGGGGCCCACATACGAGCAGTACTTC.

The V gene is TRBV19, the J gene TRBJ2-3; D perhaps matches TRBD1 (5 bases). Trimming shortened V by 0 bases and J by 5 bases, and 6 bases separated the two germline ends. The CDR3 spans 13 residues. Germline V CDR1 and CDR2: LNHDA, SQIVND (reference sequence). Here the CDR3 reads CASSIDQGDTQYF. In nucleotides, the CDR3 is TGTGCCAGTAGTATAGATCAGGGAGATACGCAGTATTTT.

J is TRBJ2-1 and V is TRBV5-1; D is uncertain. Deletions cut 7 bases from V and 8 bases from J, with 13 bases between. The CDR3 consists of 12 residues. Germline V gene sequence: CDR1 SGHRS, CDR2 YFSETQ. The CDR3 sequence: CASRKTADEQFF. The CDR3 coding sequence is TGCGCCAGCCGCAAAACAGCCGATGAGCAGTTCTTC.

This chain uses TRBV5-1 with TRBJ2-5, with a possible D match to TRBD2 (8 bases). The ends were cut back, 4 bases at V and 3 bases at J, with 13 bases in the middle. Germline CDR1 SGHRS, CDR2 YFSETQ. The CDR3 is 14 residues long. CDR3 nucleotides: TGCGCCAGCAGCCCGGGAGGGGGCGAAGAGACCCAGTACTTC. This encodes CASSPGGGEETQYF.

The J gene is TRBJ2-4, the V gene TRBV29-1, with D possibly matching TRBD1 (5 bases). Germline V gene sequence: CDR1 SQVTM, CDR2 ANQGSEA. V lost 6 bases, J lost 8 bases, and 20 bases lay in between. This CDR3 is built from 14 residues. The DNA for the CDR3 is TGCAGCGTCGCCCTAACCGCAGGGAAGGACATTCAGTACTTC. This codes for CSVALTAGKDIQYF.

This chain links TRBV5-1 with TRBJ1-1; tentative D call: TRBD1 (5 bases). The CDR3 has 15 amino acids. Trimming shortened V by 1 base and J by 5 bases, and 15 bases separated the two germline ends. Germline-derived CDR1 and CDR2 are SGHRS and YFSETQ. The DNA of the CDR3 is TGCGCCAGCAGCTTGACCTGGTGGGGGGAGACTGAAGCTTTCTTT. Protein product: CASSLTWWGETEAFF.

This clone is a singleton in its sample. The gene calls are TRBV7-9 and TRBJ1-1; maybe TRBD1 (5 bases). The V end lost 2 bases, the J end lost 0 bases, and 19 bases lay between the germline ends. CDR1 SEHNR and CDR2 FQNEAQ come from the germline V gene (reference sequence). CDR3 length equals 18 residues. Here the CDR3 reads CASSLRPSSGRMNTEAFF. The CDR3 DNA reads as TGTGCCAGCAGCTTAAGGCCCTCTTCAGGGCGAATGAACACTGAAGCTTTCTTT.

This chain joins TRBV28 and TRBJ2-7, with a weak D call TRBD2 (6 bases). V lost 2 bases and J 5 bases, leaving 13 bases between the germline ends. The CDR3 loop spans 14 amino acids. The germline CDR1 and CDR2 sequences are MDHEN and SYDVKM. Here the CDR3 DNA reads TGTGCCAGCAGTTTAGATAGGAGGGTGGACGAGCAGTACTTC. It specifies CASSLDRRVDEQYF.

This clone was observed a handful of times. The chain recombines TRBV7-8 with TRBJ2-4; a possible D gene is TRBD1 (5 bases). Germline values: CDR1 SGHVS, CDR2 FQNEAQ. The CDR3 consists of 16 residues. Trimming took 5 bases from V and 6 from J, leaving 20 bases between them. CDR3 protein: CASSPRPSGQGNIQYF. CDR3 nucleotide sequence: TGTGCCAGCAGCCCTCGCCCATCAGGTCAGGGAAACATTCAGTACTTC. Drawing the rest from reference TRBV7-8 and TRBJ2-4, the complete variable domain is GAGVSQSPRYKVAKRGQDVALRCDPISGHVSLFWYQQALGQGPEFLTYFQNEAQLDKSGLPSDRFFAERPEGSVSTLKIQRTQQEDSAVYLCASSPRPSGQGNIQYFGAGTRLSVL.

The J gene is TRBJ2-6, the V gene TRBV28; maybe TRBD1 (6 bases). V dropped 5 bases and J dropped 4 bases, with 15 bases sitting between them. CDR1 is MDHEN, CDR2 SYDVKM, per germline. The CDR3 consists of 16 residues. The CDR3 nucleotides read TGTGCCAGCAGTCTGCGACAGGCGTCGGGGGCCAACGTCCTGACTTTC. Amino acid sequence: CASSLRQASGANVLTF.

The DNA of the CDR3 is TGTGCCAGTAGACTCACAGGGATCTCCTATGGCTACACCTTC. It codes for CASRLTGISYGYTF. The V call is TRBV19, the J call TRBJ1-2, with D maybe TRBD1 (6 bases). This CDR3 is built from 14 residues. CDR1 and CDR2 (germline): LNHDA, SQIVND (reference sequence). Trimming cost V 6 bases and J 4 bases, with 15 bases left between them.

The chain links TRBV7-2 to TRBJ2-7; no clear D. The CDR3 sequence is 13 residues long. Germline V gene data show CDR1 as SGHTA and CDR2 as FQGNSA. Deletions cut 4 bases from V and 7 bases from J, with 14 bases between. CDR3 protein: CASSSPPMREQYF. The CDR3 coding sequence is TGTGCCAGCAGCTCCCCTCCCATGAGAGAGCAGTACTTC.

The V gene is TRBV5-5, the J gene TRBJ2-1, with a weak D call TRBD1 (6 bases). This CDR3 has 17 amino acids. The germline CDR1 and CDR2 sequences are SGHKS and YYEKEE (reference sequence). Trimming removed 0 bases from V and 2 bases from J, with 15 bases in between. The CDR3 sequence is CASSLEGVGSPYNEQFF. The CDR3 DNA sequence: TGTGCCAGCAGCTTGGAGGGGGTAGGAAGTCCCTACAATGAGCAGTTCTTC.